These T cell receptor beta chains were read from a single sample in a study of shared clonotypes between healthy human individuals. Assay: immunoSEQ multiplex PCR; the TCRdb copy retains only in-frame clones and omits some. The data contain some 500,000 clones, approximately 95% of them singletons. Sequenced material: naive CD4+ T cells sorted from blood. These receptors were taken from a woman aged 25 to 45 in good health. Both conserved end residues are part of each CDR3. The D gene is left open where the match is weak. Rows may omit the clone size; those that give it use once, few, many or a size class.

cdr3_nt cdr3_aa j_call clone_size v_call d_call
TGCAGCGTGCGACTAGCGGGGGATTCTGGGGCCAACGTCCTGACTTTC CSVRLAGDSGANVLTF TRBJ2-6 . TRBV29-1 TRBD2
TGTGCCAGCAGTCACGCCTGGCACAGGGGAGAGCGGCTGTCGCAGTATTTT CASSHAWHRGERLSQYF TRBJ2-3 . TRBV28 TRBD1
TGCGCCAGCAGCCCGGGATCTAGCGGGACCCCAGATACGCAGTATTTT CASSPGSSGTPDTQYF TRBJ2-3 . TRBV5-1 TRBD2
TGTGCCAGCAGCTTAATCATGGCTGGGTACGAGCAGTACTTC CASSLIMAGYEQYF TRBJ2-7 . TRBV11-2 .
TGTGCCAGCAGTTTGACACGCCAAACTAATGAAAAACTGTTTTTT CASSLTRQTNEKLFF TRBJ1-4 . TRBV28 .
TGTGCCAGCAGCCAGACATTCGGGACAGGCGGTAAACCCTCCTATGGCTACACCTTC CASSQTFGTGGKPSYGYTF TRBJ1-2 . TRBV13 TRBD1
TGTGCCAGCAGTCCAGACAGGGGCAAGAACACTGAAGCTTTCTTT CASSPDRGKNTEAFF TRBJ1-1 once TRBV6-5 TRBD1
TGTGCCAGCCGGGGGGTACCCACAGATACGCAGTATTTT CASRGVPTDTQYF TRBJ2-3 . TRBV28 TRBD2
TGTGCCAGCAGCCAAGTAGGCCCGGGACGGATCTCCTACGAGCAGTACTTC CASSQVGPGRISYEQYF TRBJ2-7 once TRBV14 .
TGTGCCAGCAGTCCAGACGGATTTTATAGCAATCAGCCCCAGCATTTT CASSPDGFYSNQPQHF TRBJ1-5 . TRBV27 .
TGTGCCAGCGGACCCAGGGTAGCATGGACCCAGTACTTC CASGPRVAWTQYF TRBJ2-5 once TRBV6-6 .
TGTGCCAGCAGTTTATATCTCGGAGGGCTGGATCAGCCCCAGCATTTT CASSLYLGGLDQPQHF TRBJ1-5 . TRBV28 .
TGCGCCAGCAGCTTGCCGGGGGCTGGAGATACGCAGTATTTT CASSLPGAGDTQYF TRBJ2-3 . TRBV5-1 .
TGTGCCACCAGCAGAGCGGGGTCAAGCAATCAGCCCCAGCATTTT CATSRAGSSNQPQHF TRBJ1-5 . TRBV15 .
TGTGCCAGTTTCCAGGGGGCGGACGGACCCCTCCACTTT CASFQGADGPLHF TRBJ1-6 . TRBV28 TRBD1
TGTGCCAGCATTAGGGACGGGCTAAAGGTTGGCTACACCTTC CASIRDGLKVGYTF TRBJ1-2 . TRBV28 .
TGTGCCAGCAGTTATGGGACTTCTGGGGCCAACGTCCTGACTTTC CASSYGTSGANVLTF TRBJ2-6 . TRBV6-5 .
TGTGCCAGCTTGTACTACCGGGCCCAAGCTTTCTTT CASLYYRAQAFF TRBJ1-1 . TRBV7-2 .
TGTGCCAGTACTGAGGCGGGACAGGGTTACGAGCAGTACTTC CASTEAGQGYEQYF TRBJ2-7 . TRBV6-6 TRBD1
TGCGCCAGCAGCTTGGTCGGGAAAACTAATGAAAAACTGTTTTTT CASSLVGKTNEKLFF TRBJ1-4 . TRBV5-1 .
TGTGCCAGCAGTGAATTAGGGGTCAACTCTTACAATGAGCAGTTCTTC CASSELGVNSYNEQFF TRBJ2-1 . TRBV6-1 .
TGTGCCAGCAGCCAAAGGGTACCAGGGCGAAACTATGGCTACACCTTC CASSQRVPGRNYGYTF TRBJ1-2 . TRBV21-1 .
TGTGCCAGCAGAAGGGGACTAGCGGTCGGCAATGAGCAGTTCTTC CASRRGLAVGNEQFF TRBJ2-1 . TRBV6-5 TRBD2
TGCAGCGTTGAGGGGCGGATGAACACTGAAGCTTTCTTT CSVEGRMNTEAFF TRBJ1-1 . TRBV29-1 .
TGTGCCAGCAGCCAAGAGGGACTAGCGGGAGAGAGTGAGCAGTTCTTC CASSQEGLAGESEQFF TRBJ2-1 . TRBV7-7 TRBD2
TGTGCCAGTACTCCGGCTGCGATTGGGAATGAGCAGTTCTTC CASTPAAIGNEQFF TRBJ2-1 once TRBV19 .
TGTGCCAGCACCGCGGACAGACTCAACTCTGGAAACACCATATATTTT CASTADRLNSGNTIYF TRBJ1-3 . TRBV28 .
TGTGCCAGCAGTACGACAGGGGGAGACAATCAGCCCCAGCATTTT CASSTTGGDNQPQHF TRBJ1-5 . TRBV28 TRBD1
TGTGCCAGCAGTGAGAGGGACACAGTATCAGGGGAGCAGTTCTTC CASSERDTVSGEQFF TRBJ2-1 . TRBV2 .
TGTGCCAGCAGTTTATTTCCTACCGGGGAGCTGTTTTTT CASSLFPTGELFF TRBJ2-2 . TRBV27 .
TGTGCCATCGAATCTCGCCTTTCAGGGGAAACTGAAGCTTTCTTT CAIESRLSGETEAFF TRBJ1-1 . TRBV10-3 .
TGTGCCAGCAGTGGATGGAACAGTTATAGCAATCAGCCCCAGCATTTT CASSGWNSYSNQPQHF TRBJ1-5 . TRBV6-1 .
TGTGCCAGCAGTCAGGACAGGGTAGGTGGGAATGAGCAGTTCTTC CASSQDRVGGNEQFF TRBJ2-1 . TRBV6-5 TRBD1
TGCGCCAGCAGCCAAGATCGCGCGGGAGTAATCGGCACCGGGGAGCTGTTTTTT CASSQDRAGVIGTGELFF TRBJ2-2 . TRBV4-1 TRBD2
TGTGCCAGCAGTGCAACGACAGGATCTCTACTAGCGGGAGTGATCGAGCAGTACTTC CASSATTGSLLAGVIEQYF TRBJ2-7 . TRBV6-1 TRBD2
TGTGCCAGCAGCTACTGGTCCGGGAGCTCCTACAATGAGCAGTTCTTC CASSYWSGSSYNEQFF TRBJ2-1 . TRBV6-5 .
TGTGCCAGCAGCTTTCCACAGGGATTTGACACCGGGGAGCTGTTTTTT CASSFPQGFDTGELFF TRBJ2-2 . TRBV5-4 .
TGTGCCAGCACACCTCCGGGACACCCGACAGATGGCTACACCTTC CASTPPGHPTDGYTF TRBJ1-2 . TRBV28 .
TGTGCCAGCAGCCTCTACAGGGGTACCGGCGGGCCCCAGCATTTT CASSLYRGTGGPQHF TRBJ1-5 . TRBV28 TRBD1
TGTGCCGCCACCGTAGCGGGAGGAAGGAATGAGCAGTTCTTC CAATVAGGRNEQFF TRBJ2-1 . TRBV30 TRBD2
TGTGCCAGCAGCTTAGTGTTGCGGGAGGGCCCCGGAGATACGCAGTATTTT CASSLVLREGPGDTQYF TRBJ2-3 . TRBV7-8 TRBD2
TGTGCCAGTAGTATAGATAAGGGGGCAAAATCTGGGGCCAACGTCCTGACTTTC CASSIDKGAKSGANVLTF TRBJ2-6 . TRBV19 TRBD1
TGTGCCAGCAGCTTATCCGGCGTAACGAACGGACCGGGAGAGCAGTACTTC CASSLSGVTNGPGEQYF TRBJ2-7 . TRBV7-2 .
TGTGCCAGCAGCCAAGATAATTCTTTTTGGACAGGGGGCTCCTACGAGCAGTACTTC CASSQDNSFWTGGSYEQYF TRBJ2-7 . TRBV14 TRBD1
TGTGCCAGTACTCTTCACAATGAGCAGTTCTTC CASTLHNEQFF TRBJ2-1 . TRBV19 .
TGCGCCAGCAGCATGGGGAGCGGGGGCCGGACTGAAGCTTTCTTT CASSMGSGGRTEAFF TRBJ1-1 . TRBV5-1 .
TGTGCCAGCCGACCCCTTAGGACAGGGGGAAGTGACTATGGCTACACCTTC CASRPLRTGGSDYGYTF TRBJ1-2 once TRBV11-2 TRBD1
TGTGCCTGGAGTTTCGGACAGGGGGTCTCCCTACTCAATGAAAAACTGTTTTTT CAWSFGQGVSLLNEKLFF TRBJ1-4 . TRBV30 TRBD1
TGTGCCAGCAGTGCGCCGGGTACCGGGGCCAACGTCCTGACTTTC CASSAPGTGANVLTF TRBJ2-6 . TRBV2 .
TGCAGCGCAGCGGGACAGGAGTCTTACAATGAGCAGTTCTTC CSAAGQESYNEQFF TRBJ2-1 . TRBV29-1 .
TGTGCCAGTAGTATGGGTCGGGGATCGGCCAAAAACATTCAGTACTTC CASSMGRGSAKNIQYF TRBJ2-4 . TRBV19 .
TGCAGTGCTCGAACTCAAACCGAGCAGTACTTC CSARTQTEQYF TRBJ2-7 . TRBV20-1 .
TGTGCCAGCAGCCCCGGGGGACCCGGACAGCCCCAGCATTTT CASSPGGPGQPQHF TRBJ1-5 once TRBV28 .